This T cell receptor beta chain is drawn from a study of blood T cell repertoires in COVID-19. For the study at large: From T cells, B-cell-depleted T cells, or PBMCs came the material, which was cDNA or gDNA.

Trimming removed 4 bases from V and 4 bases from J; junction bases left unmatched: 3. This CDR3 has 12 residues. Looked up from germline, CDR1 is GTSNPN and CDR2 is SVGIG (reference sequence). In the original workflow: Quantification of nucleated cells was approximated via reference gene primer amplification. Sequenced by immunoSEQ multiplex PCR; TCRdb stores in-frame clones only, minus some. D and trimming were read from the DNA, whereas the V and J calls and clone size are those reported in that table. The sample lists 200,000 to 250,000 clones, roughly 87% seen once, with less than 15% in the top ten.

The source is a woman under 30 who had recovered from COVID-19. The material sequenced was peripheral blood. The chain couples TRBV30 to TRBJ2-5, with TRBD2 matching over 7 bases. Written as DNA, the CDR3 is TGTGCCTGGATCATAGCGGGAGAGACCCAGTACTTC. This gives the protein CAWIIAGETQYF. The full variable domain, completed using reference TRBV30 and TRBJ2-5, is SQTIHQWPATLVQPVGSPLSLECTVEGTSNPNLYWYRQAAGRGLQLLFYSVGIGQISSEVPQNLSASRPQDRQFILSSKKLLLSDSGFYLCAWIIAGETQYFGPGTRLLVL.